This T cell receptor beta chain derives from a study of shared clonotypes between healthy human individuals. Generated by immunoSEQ multiplex PCR, the TCRdb table keeps only in-frame clones and is missing some. This sample has around 510,000 clones, with around 78% found just once. V shed 7 bases and J 7 bases; nucleotides not matched to a gene: 8. Germline-derived CDR1 and CDR2 are MDHEN and SYDVKM. This CDR3 region has 15 residues. This receptor was identified in a woman aged 40 to 50 in good health. Some clones in this sample may be carry-over from other donors' samples. The specimen sequenced was PBMCs. The V gene is TRBV28, the J gene TRBJ2-1; 12 bases line up with TRBD2. The CDR3 nucleotides read TGTGCCAGCACCCCTAGCGGGAGGGCTTCTAATGAGCAGTTCTTC. Its translation is CASTPSGRASNEQFF.